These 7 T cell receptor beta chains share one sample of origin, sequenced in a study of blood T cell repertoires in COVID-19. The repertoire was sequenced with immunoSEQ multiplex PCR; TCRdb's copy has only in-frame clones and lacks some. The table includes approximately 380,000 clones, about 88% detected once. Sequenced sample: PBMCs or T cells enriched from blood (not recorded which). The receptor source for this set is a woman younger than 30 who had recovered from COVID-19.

The CDR3 region is CASSRTAGGGKGNTIYF. In DNA form, the CDR3 reads TGCGCCAGCAGCCGAACTGCAGGGGGCGGAAAAGGAAACACCATATATTTT. The J gene is TRBJ1-3, the V gene TRBV4-1; 8 nucleotides align to TRBD1. CDR3 length equals 17 residues. The junction had 12 bases not matched to a gene; V was cut back by 4 bases and J by 4 bases. Germline CDR1 MGHRA, CDR2 YSYEKL.

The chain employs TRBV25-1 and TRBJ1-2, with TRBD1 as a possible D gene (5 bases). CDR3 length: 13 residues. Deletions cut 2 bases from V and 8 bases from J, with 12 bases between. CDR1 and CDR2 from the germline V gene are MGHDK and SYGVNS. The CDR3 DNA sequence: TGTGCCAGCAGTGAAAGAAGGGGAGGGGGCTACACCTTC. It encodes CASSERRGGGYTF.

In DNA, the CDR3 is TGCGCCAGCAGCCCAGGGGGACAGGGGAACTATGGCTACACCTTC. Amino acids: CASSPGGQGNYGYTF. V gene TRBV5-1 combines with J gene TRBJ1-2; 10 bases are a match to TRBD1. Germline V CDR1 and CDR2: SGHRS, YFSETQ. The junction had 5 bases not matched to a gene; V was cut back by 4 bases and J by 2 bases. There are 15 residues in the CDR3.

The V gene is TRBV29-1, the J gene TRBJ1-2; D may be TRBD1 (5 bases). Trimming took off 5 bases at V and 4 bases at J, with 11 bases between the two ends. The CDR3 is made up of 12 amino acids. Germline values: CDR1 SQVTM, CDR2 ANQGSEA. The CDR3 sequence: CSVWGLSYGYTF. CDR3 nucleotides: TGCAGCGTTTGGGGACTGAGCTATGGCTACACCTTC.

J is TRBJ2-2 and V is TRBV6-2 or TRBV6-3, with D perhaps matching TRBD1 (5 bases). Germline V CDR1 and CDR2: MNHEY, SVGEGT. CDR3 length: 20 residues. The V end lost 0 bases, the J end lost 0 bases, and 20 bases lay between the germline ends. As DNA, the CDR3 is TGTGCCAGCAGTTACTCGATTTTTGATATAGGACACCCGAACACCGGGGAGCTGTTTTTT. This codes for CASSYSIFDIGHPNTGELFF.

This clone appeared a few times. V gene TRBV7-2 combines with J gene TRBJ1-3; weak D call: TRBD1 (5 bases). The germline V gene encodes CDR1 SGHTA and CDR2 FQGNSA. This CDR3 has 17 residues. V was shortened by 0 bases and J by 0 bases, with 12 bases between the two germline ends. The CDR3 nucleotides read TGTGCCAGCAGCTTAGCGCTGGGGGGACTCTCTGGAAACACCATATATTTT. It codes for CASSLALGGLSGNTIYF.

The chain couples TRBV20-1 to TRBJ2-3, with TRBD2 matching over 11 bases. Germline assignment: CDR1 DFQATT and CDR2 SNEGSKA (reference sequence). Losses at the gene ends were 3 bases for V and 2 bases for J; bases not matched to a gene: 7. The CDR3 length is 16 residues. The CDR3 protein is CSASVLTSGTTDTQYF. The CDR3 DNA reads TGCAGTGCTAGTGTGTTGACTAGCGGGACCACAGATACGCAGTATTTT.